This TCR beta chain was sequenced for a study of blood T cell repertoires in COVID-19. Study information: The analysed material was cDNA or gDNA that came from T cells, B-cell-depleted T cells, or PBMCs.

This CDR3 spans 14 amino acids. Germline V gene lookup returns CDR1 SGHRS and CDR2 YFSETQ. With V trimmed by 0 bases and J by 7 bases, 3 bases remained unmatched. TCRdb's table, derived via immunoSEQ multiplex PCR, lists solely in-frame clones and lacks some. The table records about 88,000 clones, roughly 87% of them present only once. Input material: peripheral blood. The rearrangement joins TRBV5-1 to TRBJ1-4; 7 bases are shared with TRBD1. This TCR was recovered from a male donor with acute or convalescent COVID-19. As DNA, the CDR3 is TGCGCCAGCAGCTTGGGAGGGGGCGGTGAAAAACTGTTTTTT. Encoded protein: CASSLGGGGEKLFF.